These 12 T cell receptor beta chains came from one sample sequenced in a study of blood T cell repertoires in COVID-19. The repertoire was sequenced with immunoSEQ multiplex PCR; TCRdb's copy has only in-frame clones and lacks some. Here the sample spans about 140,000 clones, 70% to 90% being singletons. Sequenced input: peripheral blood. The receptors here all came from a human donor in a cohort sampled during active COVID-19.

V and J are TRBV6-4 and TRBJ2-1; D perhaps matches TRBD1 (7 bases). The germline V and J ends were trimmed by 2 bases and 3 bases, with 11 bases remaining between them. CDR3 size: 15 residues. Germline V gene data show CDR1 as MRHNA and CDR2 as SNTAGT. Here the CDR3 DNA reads TGTGCCAGCAGTGACGACAGGGAGGACTACAATGAGCAGTTCTTC. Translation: CASSDDREDYNEQFF.

The CDR3 coding sequence is TGTGCCAGTAGTATCCAAAGACAGGTGCACTATGGCTACACCTTC. This encodes CASSIQRQVHYGYTF. This chain links TRBV19 with TRBJ1-2; maybe TRBD1 (6 bases). This CDR3 comprises 15 residues. V lost 3 bases to trimming and J lost 3 bases, with 14 bases between them. From germline, CDR1 is LNHDA and CDR2 SQIVND (reference sequence).

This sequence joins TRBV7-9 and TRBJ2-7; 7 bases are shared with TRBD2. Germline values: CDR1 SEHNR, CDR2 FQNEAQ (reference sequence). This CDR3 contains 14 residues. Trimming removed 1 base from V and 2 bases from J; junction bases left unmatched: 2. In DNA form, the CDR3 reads TGTGCCAGCAGCTTAGATGGGGGGGCCTACGAGCAGTACTTC. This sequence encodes CASSLDGGAYEQYF. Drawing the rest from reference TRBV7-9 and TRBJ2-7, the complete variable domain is DTGVSQNPRHKITKRGQNVTFRCDPISEHNRLYWYRQTLGQGPEFLTYFQNEAQLEKSRLLSDRFSAERPKGSFSTLEIQRTEQGDSAMYLCASSLDGGAYEQYFGPGTRLTVT.

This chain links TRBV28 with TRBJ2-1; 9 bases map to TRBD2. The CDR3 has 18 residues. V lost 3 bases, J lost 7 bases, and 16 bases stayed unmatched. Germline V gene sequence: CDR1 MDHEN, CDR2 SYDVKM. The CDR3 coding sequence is TGTGCCAGCAGTTTGTCCCCCCGAGCGGGGGGTATTCTAAATGAGCAGTTCTTC. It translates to CASSLSPRAGGILNEQFF.

The CDR3 nucleotides are TGTGCCAGCACCGACAGCAACTCCGGAAACACCATATATTTT. Its protein is CASTDSNSGNTIYF. The chain couples TRBV11-2 to TRBJ1-3, with D perhaps matching TRBD1 (5 bases). This CDR3 spans 14 amino acids. Trimming pared 7 bases from V and 4 bases from J, leaving 14 bases between. Germline loops: CDR1 SGHAT, CDR2 FQNNGV.

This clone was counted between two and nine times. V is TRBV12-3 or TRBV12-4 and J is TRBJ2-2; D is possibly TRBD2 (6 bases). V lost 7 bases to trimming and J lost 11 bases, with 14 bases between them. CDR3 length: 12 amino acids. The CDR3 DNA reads TGTGCCAGCACCTTGGAGGGATCAGAGCTGTTTTTT. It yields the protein CASTLEGSELFF.

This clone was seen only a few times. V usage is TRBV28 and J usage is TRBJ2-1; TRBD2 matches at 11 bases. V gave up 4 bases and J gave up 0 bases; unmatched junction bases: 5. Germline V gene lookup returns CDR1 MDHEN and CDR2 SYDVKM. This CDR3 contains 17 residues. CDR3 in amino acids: CASSYPSGGSSYNEQFF. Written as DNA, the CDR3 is TGTGCCAGCAGTTACCCTAGCGGGGGGAGCTCCTACAATGAGCAGTTCTTC.

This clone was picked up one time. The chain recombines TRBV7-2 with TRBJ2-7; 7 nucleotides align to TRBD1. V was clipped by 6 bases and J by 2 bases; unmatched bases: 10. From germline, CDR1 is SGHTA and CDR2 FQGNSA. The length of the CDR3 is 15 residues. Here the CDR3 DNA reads TGTGCCAGCAGTCGACAGGGCCCACCGACCTACGAGCAGTACTTC. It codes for CASSRQGPPTYEQYF.

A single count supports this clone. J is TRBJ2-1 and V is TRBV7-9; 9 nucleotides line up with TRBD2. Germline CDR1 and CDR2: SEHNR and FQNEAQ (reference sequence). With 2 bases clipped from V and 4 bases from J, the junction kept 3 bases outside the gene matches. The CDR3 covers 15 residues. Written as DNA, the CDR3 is TGTGCCAGCAGCTTAAGGACTAGCGAGTACAATGAGCAGTTCTTC. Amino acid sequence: CASSLRTSEYNEQFF.

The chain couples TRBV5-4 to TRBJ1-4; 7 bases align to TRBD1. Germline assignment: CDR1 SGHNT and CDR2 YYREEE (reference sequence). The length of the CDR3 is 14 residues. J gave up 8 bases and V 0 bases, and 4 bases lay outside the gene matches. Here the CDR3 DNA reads TGTGCCAGCAGCTTGGACAGGGGTTTGGAAAAACTGTTTTTT. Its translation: CASSLDRGLEKLFF.

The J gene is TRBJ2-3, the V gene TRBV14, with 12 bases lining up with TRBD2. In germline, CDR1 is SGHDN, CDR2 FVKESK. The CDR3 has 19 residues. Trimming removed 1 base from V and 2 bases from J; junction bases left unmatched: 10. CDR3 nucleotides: TGTGCCAGCAGCCAAGTTCTCCTAGCGGGAGGGCTCTTCACAGATACGCAGTATTTT. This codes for CASSQVLLAGGLFTDTQYF.

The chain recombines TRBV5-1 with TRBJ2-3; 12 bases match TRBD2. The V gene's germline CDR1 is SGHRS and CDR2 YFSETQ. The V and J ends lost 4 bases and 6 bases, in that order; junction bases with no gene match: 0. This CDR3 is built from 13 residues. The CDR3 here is CASSGLAGDTQYF. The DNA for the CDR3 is TGCGCCAGCAGCGGACTAGCGGGGGATACGCAGTATTTT.